This T cell receptor beta chain was recovered during a study of blood T cell repertoires in COVID-19. Study-level background: Samples came from the United States, Italy and Spain, spanning acute and convalescent COVID-19. The analysed material was cDNA or gDNA that came from T cells, B-cell-depleted T cells, or PBMCs.

The V end lost 5 bases, the J end lost 2 bases, and 13 bases lay between the germline ends. Germline V CDR1 and CDR2: LGHDT, YNNKEL (reference sequence). CDR3 size: 16 residues. The table came from immunoSEQ multiplex PCR; TCRdb's copy has only in-frame clones and leaves some out. The sample gives about 100,000 clones, over 65% of which show up once; about 2% is in the top ten. This chain connects TRBV3-1 (or the pseudogene TRBV3-2) to TRBJ2-6; the D gene is possibly TRBD2 (6 bases). The clonotype was recovered from a middle-aged woman with acute or convalescent COVID-19. The sample taken for sequencing was peripheral blood. CDR3 protein: CASSSPAGTGANVLTF. DNA for the CDR3: TGTGCCAGCAGCTCCCCTGCGGGAACTGGGGCCAACGTCCTGACTTTC.